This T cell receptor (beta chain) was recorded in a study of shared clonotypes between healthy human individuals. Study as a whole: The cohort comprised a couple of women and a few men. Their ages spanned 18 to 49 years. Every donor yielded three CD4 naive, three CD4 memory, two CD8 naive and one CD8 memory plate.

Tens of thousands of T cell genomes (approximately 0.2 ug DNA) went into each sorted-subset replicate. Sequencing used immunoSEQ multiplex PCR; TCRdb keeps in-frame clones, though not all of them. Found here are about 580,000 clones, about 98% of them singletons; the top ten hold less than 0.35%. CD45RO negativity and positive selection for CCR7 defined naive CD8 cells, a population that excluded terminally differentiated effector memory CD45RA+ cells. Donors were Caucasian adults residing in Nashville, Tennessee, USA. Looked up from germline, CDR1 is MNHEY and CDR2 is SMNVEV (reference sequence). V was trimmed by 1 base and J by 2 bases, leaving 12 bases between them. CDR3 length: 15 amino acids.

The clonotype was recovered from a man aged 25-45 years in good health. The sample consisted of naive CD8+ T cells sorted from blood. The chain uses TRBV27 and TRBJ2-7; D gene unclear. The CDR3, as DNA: TGTGCCAGCAGTTTATTTCTATCTCAACCCTACGAGCAGTACTTC. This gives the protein CASSLFLSQPYEQYF.